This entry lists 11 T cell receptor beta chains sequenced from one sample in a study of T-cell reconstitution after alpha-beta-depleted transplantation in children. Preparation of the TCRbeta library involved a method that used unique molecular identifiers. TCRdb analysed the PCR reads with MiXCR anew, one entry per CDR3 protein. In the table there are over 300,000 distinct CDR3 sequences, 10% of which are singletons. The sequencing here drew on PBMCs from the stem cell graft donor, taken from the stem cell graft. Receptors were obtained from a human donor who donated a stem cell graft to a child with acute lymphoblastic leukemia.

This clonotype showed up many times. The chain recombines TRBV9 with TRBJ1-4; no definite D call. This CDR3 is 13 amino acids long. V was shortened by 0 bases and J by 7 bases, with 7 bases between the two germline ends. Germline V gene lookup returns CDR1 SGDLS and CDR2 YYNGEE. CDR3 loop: CASSVALREKLFF. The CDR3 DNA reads TGTGCCAGCAGCGTAGCGTTGCGTGAAAAACTGTTTTTT.

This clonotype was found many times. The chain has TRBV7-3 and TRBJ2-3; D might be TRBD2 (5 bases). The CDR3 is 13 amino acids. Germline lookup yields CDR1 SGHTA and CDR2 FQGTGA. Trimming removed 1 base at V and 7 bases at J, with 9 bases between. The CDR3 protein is CASSLSEGYTQYF. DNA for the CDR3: TGTGCCAGCAGCTTAAGCGAGGGTTATACGCAGTATTTT.

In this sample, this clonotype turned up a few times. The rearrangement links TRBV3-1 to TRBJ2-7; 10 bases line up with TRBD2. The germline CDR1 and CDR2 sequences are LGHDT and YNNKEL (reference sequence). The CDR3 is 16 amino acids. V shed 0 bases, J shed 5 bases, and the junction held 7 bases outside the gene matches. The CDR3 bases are TGTGCCAGCAGCCAAGATCTAGTCCTAGCGGGAGACGAGCAGTACTTC. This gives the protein CASSQDLVLAGDEQYF.

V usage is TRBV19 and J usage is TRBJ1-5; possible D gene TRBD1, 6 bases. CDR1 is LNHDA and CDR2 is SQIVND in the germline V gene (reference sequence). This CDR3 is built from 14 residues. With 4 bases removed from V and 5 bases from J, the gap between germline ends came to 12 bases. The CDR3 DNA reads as TGTGCCAGTAGTAAAGGACAGAGCCATCAGCCCCAGCATTTT. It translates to CASSKGQSHQPQHF.

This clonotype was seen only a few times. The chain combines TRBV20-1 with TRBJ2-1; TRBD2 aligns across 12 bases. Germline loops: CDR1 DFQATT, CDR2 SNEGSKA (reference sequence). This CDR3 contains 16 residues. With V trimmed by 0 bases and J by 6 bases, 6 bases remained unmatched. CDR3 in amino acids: CSARDPRTSGTNEQFF. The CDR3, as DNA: TGCAGTGCTAGAGATCCCCGGACTAGCGGGACCAATGAGCAGTTCTTC.

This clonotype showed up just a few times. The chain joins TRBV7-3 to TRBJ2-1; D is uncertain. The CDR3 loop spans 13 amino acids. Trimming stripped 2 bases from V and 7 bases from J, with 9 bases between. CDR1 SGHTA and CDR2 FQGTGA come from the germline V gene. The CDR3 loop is CASSLAARNEQFF. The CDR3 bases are TGTGCCAGCAGCTTAGCTGCAAGGAATGAGCAGTTCTTC.

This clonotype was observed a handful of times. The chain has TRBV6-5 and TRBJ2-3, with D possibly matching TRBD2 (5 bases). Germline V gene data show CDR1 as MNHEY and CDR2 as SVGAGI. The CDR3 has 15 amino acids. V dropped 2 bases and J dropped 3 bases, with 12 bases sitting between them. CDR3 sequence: CASSYLGLFTDTQYF. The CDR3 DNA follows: TGTGCCAGCAGTTACCTTGGACTCTTTACAGATACGCAGTATTTT.

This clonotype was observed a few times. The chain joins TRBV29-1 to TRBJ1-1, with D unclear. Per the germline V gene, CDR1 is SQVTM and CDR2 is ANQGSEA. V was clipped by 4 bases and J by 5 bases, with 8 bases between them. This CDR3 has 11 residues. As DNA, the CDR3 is TGCAGCGTTGGGCAGGAGACTGAAGCTTTCTTT. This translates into CSVGQETEAFF. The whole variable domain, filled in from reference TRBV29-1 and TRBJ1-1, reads SAVISQKPSRDICQRGTSLTIQCQVDSQVTMMFWYRQQPGQSLTLIATANQGSEATYESGFVIDKFPISRPNLTFSTLTVSNMSPEDSSIYLCSVGQETEAFFGQGTRLTVV.

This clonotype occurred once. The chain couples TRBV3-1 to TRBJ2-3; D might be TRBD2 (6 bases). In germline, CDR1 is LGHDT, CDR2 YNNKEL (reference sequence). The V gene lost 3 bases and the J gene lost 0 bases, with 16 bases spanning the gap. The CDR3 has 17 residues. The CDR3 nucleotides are TGTGCCAGCAGCCACCACGCGGGGCTAGTTAGCACAGATACGCAGTATTTT. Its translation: CASSHHAGLVSTDTQYF.

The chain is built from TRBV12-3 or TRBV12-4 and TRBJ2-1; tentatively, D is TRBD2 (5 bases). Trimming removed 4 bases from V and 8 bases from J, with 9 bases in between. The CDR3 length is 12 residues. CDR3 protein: CASSSPDYEQFF. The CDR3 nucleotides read TGTGCCAGCAGTTCCCCGGACTATGAGCAGTTCTTC.

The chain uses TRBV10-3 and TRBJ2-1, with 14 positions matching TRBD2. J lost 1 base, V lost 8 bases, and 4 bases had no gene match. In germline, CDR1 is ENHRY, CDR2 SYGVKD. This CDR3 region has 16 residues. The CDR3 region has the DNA TGTGCCATCTCCGGGACTAGCGGGAGTTCCTACAATGAGCAGTTCTTC. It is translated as CAISGTSGSSYNEQFF.